These T cell receptor beta chains were read from a single sample in a study of molecular identifiers for immune sequencing clone quantification. TCRdb re-analysed the PCR reads in MiXCR, keeping a single row per CDR3 protein. The sample includes about 510,000 distinct CDR3 sequences, roughly 23% seen only once; the top ten take 0.65% to 0.95%. The sample was naive CD8+ T cells from blood, with Jurkat cell RNA spiked in. All receptors derive from a human donor in good health. Some libraries in this study had Jurkat cell RNA spiked in. Each CDR3 is given without its conserved first and last residue. A clone size is listed for some rows: how often the clone was seen (once, few, many), or a class if it is expanded.

>NA|TRBJ1-2|TRBV27
ASSSTGVYGYT
>NA|TRBJ2-3|TRBV13
ASSPKTGLLTDTQY
>NA|TRBJ1-1|TRBV4-1
ASSQSGTGSTEAF
>many|TRBJ2-3|TRBV2
ASRAGPAGGTDTQY
>few|TRBJ2-2|TRBV28
AGSPRTGAGELF
>NA|TRBJ2-3|TRBV27
ASIPRDTQY
>NA|TRBJ1-1|TRBV12-3/TRBV12-4
ASSLAVRYTEAF
>NA|TRBJ2-1|TRBV4-3
ASSQDATASYNEQF
>NA|TRBJ2-2|TRBV27
ASSSINSLTGELF
>NA|TRBJ1-4|TRBV7-5
ISVPEAYSRRNEKLF
>NA|TRBJ2-2|TRBV12-3/TRBV12-4
ASRPERFSGQGREVNPGELF
>once|TRBJ2-1|TRBV24-1
AAGPGGTYNEQF
>many|TRBJ1-1|TRBV2
ANPEQGNTEAF
>NA|TRBJ2-4|TRBV13
ASSLGSGGVGGNIQY
>many|TRBJ2-3|TRBV30
AWSGAGGTDTQY
>few|TRBJ1-1|TRBV7-8
ASRDLTEVEAF
>few|TRBJ2-7|TRBV5-1
ASSRTSGSLSSYEQY
>NA|TRBJ1-6|TRBV20-1
SARGDRQPYNSPLH
>many|TRBJ1-1|TRBV20-1
SARDLRATEAF
>few|TRBJ2-7|TRBV20-1
SARDRGLAGVRAYEQY
>few|TRBJ2-5|TRBV5-5
ASSGYSGVQETQY
>NA|TRBJ2-7|TRBV13
ASSLGTTTYEQY
>few|TRBJ2-5|TRBV27
ASSLMYRGGRETQY
>many|TRBJ2-3|TRBV4-1
ASSLRAGGQDTQY
>many|TRBJ2-7|TRBV29-1
SVASGLAYEQY
>few|TRBJ2-3|TRBV6-1
ASTENKNPYTDTQY
>many|TRBJ2-5|TRBV13
ASSYGLAGLSETQY
>many|TRBJ2-3|TRBV7-9
ASSTPLERTLTDTQY
>NA|TRBJ1-2|TRBV19
ASGPTTGPAVGYT